The next 21 T cell receptor beta chains were all read from a single sample in a study of blood T cell repertoires in COVID-19. Assay used: immunoSEQ multiplex PCR; TCRdb lists only in-frame clones, some missing. Of some 170,000 clones listed, over 75% were seen once; the top ten hold about 1.2%. The sequencing sample was made of PBMCs or T cells enriched from blood (not recorded which). The receptors come from a human donor with acute COVID-19. The donor label of this sample is uncertain.

Here the CDR3 DNA reads TGTGCCAGCACCTTCGGGAAAGGAACTGAAGCTTTCTTT. It translates to CASTFGKGTEAFF. This sequence joins TRBV12-3 or TRBV12-4 and TRBJ1-1; D unresolved. V lost 7 bases, J lost 5 bases, and 14 bases lay in between. The CDR3 is made up of 13 amino acids.

V gene TRBV5-6 combines with J gene TRBJ1-2, with D maybe TRBD1 (5 bases). V shed 0 bases and J shed 4 bases, with 10 bases lying between them. Per the germline V gene, CDR1 is SGHDT and CDR2 is YYEEEE. This CDR3 is 14 amino acids long. The DNA for the CDR3 is TGTGCCAGCAGCTTGGGGTGGCAGGGCTATGGCTACACCTTC. It codes for CASSLGWQGYGYTF.

This clone was counted once. The chain uses TRBV15 and TRBJ2-7, with 9 nucleotides matching TRBD2. Germline CDR1 reads LNHNV; CDR2 reads YYDKDF (reference sequence). With V trimmed by 0 bases and J by 6 bases, 6 bases remained unmatched. The CDR3 has 15 residues. The CDR3 nucleotides read TGTGCCACCAGCAGAGATGTCGCGGGGGGGAGCGAGCAGTACTTC. Protein product: CATSRDVAGGSEQYF.

The genes are TRBV4-2 and TRBJ1-4; 7 nucleotides match TRBD1. Germline loops: CDR1 LGHNA, CDR2 YNFKEQ. The CDR3 runs 17 residues. V shed 3 bases and J 0 bases; nucleotides not matched to a gene: 7. CDR3 region: CASSHLGDSSTNEKLFF. The DNA of the CDR3 is TGTGCCAGCAGCCATTTGGGGGACAGTTCAACTAATGAAAAACTGTTTTTT.

This clone was detected only a few times. This chain links TRBV4-1 with TRBJ1-1; a possible D gene is TRBD1 (5 bases). In germline, CDR1 is MGHRA, CDR2 YSYEKL. The CDR3 extends over 16 amino acids. Trimming cost V 0 bases and J 5 bases, with 16 bases left between them. DNA of the CDR3: TGCGCCAGCAGCCAAGAATGGGGGAGGGTTAGGACTGAAGCTTTCTTT. Protein: CASSQEWGRVRTEAFF.

This chain uses TRBV3-1 (or the pseudogene TRBV3-2) with TRBJ1-1, with TRBD1 identical over 7 bases. The trim removed 2 bases at V and 10 bases at J, leaving 7 bases unmatched. Germline V gene sequence: CDR1 LGHDT, CDR2 YNNKEL (reference sequence). The CDR3 contains 13 residues. This CDR3 reads CASSQPDRVGAFF. CDR3 DNA sequence: TGTGCCAGCAGCCAACCCGACAGGGTAGGAGCTTTCTTT.

The rearrangement links TRBV12-5 to TRBJ2-7; no firm D call. The ends were cut back, 7 bases at V and 2 bases at J, with 15 bases in the middle. Germline CDR1 reads LGHNT; CDR2 reads FRNRAP. The CDR3 loop spans 14 amino acids. The CDR3 sequence: CASVGLIVPYEQYF. The DNA of the CDR3 is TGTGCTAGTGTGGGCCTGATTGTACCCTACGAGCAGTACTTC.

This chain connects TRBV7-8 to TRBJ2-5, with D maybe TRBD2 (6 bases). From germline, CDR1 is SGHVS and CDR2 FQNEAQ. V was shortened by 1 base and J by 5 bases, with 14 bases between the two germline ends. CDR3 length equals 15 residues. CDR3 amino acids: CASSLERGRGETQYF. CDR3 coding DNA: TGTGCCAGCAGCTTAGAAAGGGGCCGGGGGGAGACCCAGTACTTC.

This chain connects TRBV9 to TRBJ2-3, with D uncertain. The CDR3 contains 14 residues. CDR1 and CDR2 from the germline V gene are SGDLS and YYNGEE. Trimming stripped 1 base from V and 1 base from J, with 7 bases between. The CDR3 nucleotides are TGTGCCAGCAGCGTATATGGGCGCACAGATACGCAGTATTTT. Amino acids: CASSVYGRTDTQYF.

The chain couples TRBV12-5 to TRBJ2-2, with 7 positions matching TRBD1. V gave up 4 bases and J gave up 3 bases; unmatched junction bases: 2. There are 14 residues in the CDR3. CDR1 is LGHNT and CDR2 is FRNRAP in the germline V gene. In DNA form, the CDR3 reads TGTGCTAGTGGTTGGACAGGACACACCGGGGAGCTGTTTTTT. This codes for CASGWTGHTGELFF.

The genes are TRBV11-3 and TRBJ2-5; 7 nucleotides match TRBD2. There are 17 residues in the CDR3. V was clipped by 5 bases and J by 5 bases; unmatched bases: 17. Germline CDR1 and CDR2: SGHNT and YENEEA. This CDR3 is CASSPSAGAPWGETQYF. CDR3 coding DNA: TGTGCCAGCAGCCCCTCCGCGGGAGCTCCCTGGGGGGAGACCCAGTACTTC.

This clone was observed a single time. This CDR3 is CASSGLSYEQYF. CDR3 DNA: TGTGCCAGCTCGGGTCTGAGCTACGAGCAGTACTTC. This chain connects TRBV28 to TRBJ2-7; D gene unclear. The length of the CDR3 is 12 residues. Germline V gives CDR1 MDHEN, CDR2 SYDVKM. Trimming took off 8 bases at V and 3 bases at J, with 11 bases between the two ends.

The chain is built from TRBV5-8 and TRBJ1-6; TRBD1 matches 8 bases. Trimming at V came to 4 bases and at J to 9 bases, leaving 9 bases not matched to a gene. The CDR3 loop spans 15 amino acids. Germline CDR1 is SGHTS and CDR2 is YDEGEE. The chain's CDR3 is CASSSQGAQGSPLHF. For the CDR3, the DNA is TGTGCCAGCAGCAGTCAGGGGGCCCAGGGTTCACCCCTCCACTTT.

This clone was counted a single time. The V call is TRBV3-1 (or the pseudogene TRBV3-2), the J call TRBJ2-2; 7 bases match TRBD2. The CDR3 totals 15 residues. Germline V gene data show CDR1 as LGHDT and CDR2 as YNNKEL (reference sequence). After removal of 8 bases from V and 4 bases from J, the junction contained 10 bases not matched to a gene. The CDR3 nucleotides read TGTGCCAGCCGTTTCGGCGGGGGATCCACCGGGGAGCTGTTTTTT. Translating it yields CASRFGGGSTGELFF.

This clone was detected only a few times. This chain uses TRBV5-1 with TRBJ1-1; D gene unclear. The CDR3 runs to 15 residues. Per the germline V gene, CDR1 is SGHRS and CDR2 is YFSETQ. The V end lost 4 bases, the J end lost 3 bases, and 16 bases lay between the germline ends. The CDR3 here is CASSPNSGKDTEAFF. The CDR3 DNA follows: TGCGCCAGCAGCCCAAACTCGGGTAAGGACACTGAAGCTTTCTTT.

The CDR3 DNA reads TGTGCCAGCAGTCCCAACGCGGACAGCGGGGCAAGTTACAATGAGCAGTTCTTC. It encodes CASSPNADSGASYNEQFF. The chain links TRBV6-6 to TRBJ2-1; a possible D gene is TRBD2 (7 bases). The CDR3 length is 18 residues. CDR1 and CDR2 from the germline V gene are MNHNY and SVGAGI (reference sequence). Trimming shortened V by 5 bases and J by 4 bases, and 24 bases separated the two germline ends.

This rearrangement joins TRBV15 to TRBJ2-1; D gene unclear. The CDR3 sequence is 15 residues long. The V end was cut by 0 bases, the J end by 0 bases, with 6 bases between. The germline CDR1 and CDR2 sequences are LNHNV and YYDKDF (reference sequence). CDR3 nucleotides: TGTGCCACCAGCAGAGAACAATACTCCTACAATGAGCAGTTCTTC. This translates into CATSREQYSYNEQFF.

This clone has a single count. This chain's CDR3 is CASSPPGQGTNEQFF. In nucleotides, the CDR3 is TGTGCCAGCTCACCCCCGGGACAGGGAACAAATGAGCAGTTCTTC. The V gene is TRBV18, the J gene TRBJ2-1; 9 nucleotides match TRBD1. Germline V gives CDR1 KGHSH, CDR2 LQKENI. V dropped 3 bases and J dropped 7; count of bases not matched to a gene: 7. The CDR3 covers 15 residues.

The V call is TRBV4-3, the J call TRBJ1-2; TRBD1 aligns across 7 bases. This CDR3 has 18 residues. Germline CDR1 and CDR2: LGHNA and YSLEER. Trimming removed 3 bases from V and 0 bases from J; junction bases left unmatched: 13. CDR3 residues: CASSQEIRGTDANYGYTF. CDR3 bases: TGCGCCAGCAGCCAGGAGATACGAGGGACAGACGCTAACTATGGCTACACCTTC.

The chain couples TRBV11-2 to TRBJ1-1, with TRBD1 matching 8 bases. Unmatched junction bases numbered 4, after V lost 0 bases and J lost 13 bases. Germline V CDR1 and CDR2: SGHAT, FQNNGV. The CDR3 is 12 residues long. CDR3 sequence: CASSLDRGHFFF. The CDR3 coding sequence is TGTGCCAGCAGCTTAGACAGGGGGCACTTTTTCTTT. Full variable domain (outside the CDR3, taken from reference TRBV11-2 and TRBJ1-1): EAGVAQSPRYKIIEKRQSVAFWCNPISGHATLYWYQQILGQGPKLLIQFQNNGVVDDSQLPKDRFSAERLKGVDSTLKIQPAKLEDSAVYLCASSLDRGHFFFGQGTRLTVV.

The chain employs TRBV7-3 and TRBJ1-6; D is possibly TRBD1 (6 bases). Between the trimmed V and J ends, which lost 5 bases and 11 bases, there was a span of 16 bases. Germline V lookup: CDR1 SGHTA, CDR2 FQGTGA. The CDR3 consists of 14 residues. DNA of the CDR3: TGTGCCAGCAGCCCAGACGGGGGGCATACACCCCTCCACTTT. Protein product: CASSPDGGHTPLHF.